Listed below are T cell receptor beta chains from one sample, sequenced in a study of OX40 agonist ivuxolimab in advanced cancers. TCRdb keeps only in-frame clones here, not all; method: immunoSEQ multiplex PCR. The table includes roughly 66,000 clones, 75% to 90% detected once. The specimen was CD4+ or CD8+ T cells sorted from blood, collected in a trial of the OX40 agonist ivuxolimab. The receptors were gathered from an adult with an advanced solid tumor such as melanoma, head and neck, liver or kidney cancer. The CDR3 runs from the conserved cysteine through the conserved F or W. Fields, in order: clone size, D gene, J gene, V gene, CDR3 protein, CDR3 DNA. The D gene is left open where the match is weak. Only some rows state a clone size, as once, few, many or a class for expanded clones.

size: -; D: TRBD2; J: TRBJ2-4; V: TRBV25-1; CDR3: CASSDLPSGSPGIQYF; DNA: TGTGCCAGCAGTGACCTCCCTAGCGGGAGTCCGGGCATTCAGTACTTC
size: -; D: TRBD1; J: TRBJ2-3; V: TRBV27; CDR3: CAIRGQNTDTQYF; DNA: TGTGCCATAAGGGGGCAGAACACAGATACGCAGTATTTT
size: once; D: TRBD1; J: TRBJ2-5; V: TRBV29-1; CDR3: CSVAGTASQETQYF; DNA: TGCAGCGTCGCCGGGACAGCTTCACAAGAGACCCAGTACTTC
size: -; D: -; J: TRBJ2-2; V: TRBV13; CDR3: CASSTRSLNTGELFF; DNA: TGTGCCAGCAGCACCCGATCCTTGAACACCGGGGAGCTGTTTTTT
size: -; D: -; J: TRBJ2-2; V: TRBV9; CDR3: CASSASGRNTGELFF; DNA: TGTGCCAGCAGCGCGAGCGGAAGGAACACCGGGGAGCTGTTTTTT
size: -; D: TRBD2; J: TRBJ2-7; V: TRBV18; CDR3: CASSPTSGRAGEQYF; DNA: TGTGCCAGCTCGCCGACTAGCGGGAGGGCCGGTGAGCAGTACTTC
size: -; D: -; J: TRBJ2-1; V: TRBV5-4; CDR3: CASSLGQGLHNEQFF; DNA: TGTGCCAGCAGCTTGGGGCAGGGCCTCCACAATGAGCAGTTCTTC
size: -; D: -; J: TRBJ2-5; V: TRBV4-2; CDR3: CASSQRQETQYF; DNA: TGTGCCAGCAGCCAACGCCAAGAGACCCAGTACTTC
size: -; D: -; J: TRBJ2-5; V: TRBV29-1; CDR3: CSVETETQYF; DNA: TGCAGCGTAGAAACAGAGACCCAGTACTTC
size: -; D: -; J: TRBJ1-5; V: TRBV29-1; CDR3: CSVGGANQPQHF; DNA: TGCAGCGTTGGAGGGGCCAATCAGCCCCAGCATTTT
size: -; D: -; J: TRBJ2-2; V: TRBV6-5; CDR3: CATSRATGELFF; DNA: TGTGCCACCTCGCGTGCGACCGGGGAGCTGTTTTTT
size: -; D: -; J: TRBJ1-2; V: TRBV18; CDR3: CASSPPRTANYGYTF; DNA: TGTGCCAGCTCACCACCTAGGACGGCAAACTATGGCTACACCTTC
size: -; D: TRBD1; J: TRBJ1-2; V: TRBV19; CDR3: CASRNRDRDGYTF; DNA: TGTGCCAGTAGGAACCGGGACAGGGATGGCTACACCTTC
size: -; D: -; J: TRBJ2-5; V: TRBV27; CDR3: CASSLIGRETQYF; DNA: TGTGCCAGCAGTTTAATCGGGCGAGAGACCCAGTACTTC
size: -; D: -; J: TRBJ1-1; V: TRBV6-1; CDR3: CASSEAEQAKPFF; DNA: TGTGCCAGCAGTGAAGCCGAGCAGGCCAAGCCTTTCTTT
size: once; D: TRBD1; J: TRBJ1-1; V: TRBV27; CDR3: CASSLSKQGRTEAFF; DNA: TGTGCCAGCAGTTTATCAAAACAGGGGCGTACTGAAGCTTTCTTT
size: few; D: TRBD1; J: TRBJ1-1; V: TRBV29-1; CDR3: CSANRQGAGTEAFF; DNA: TGCAGCGCAAACCGACAGGGGGCGGGCACTGAAGCTTTCTTT
size: -; D: -; J: TRBJ1-2; V: TRBV6-1; CDR3: CASSEAANYGYTF; DNA: TGTGCCAGCAGTGAAGCAGCGAACTATGGCTACACCTTC
size: -; D: -; J: TRBJ1-2; V: TRBV11-1; CDR3: CASSRGTADLYGYTF; DNA: TGTGCCAGCAGCCGCGGGACGGCCGACCTCTATGGCTACACCTTC
size: -; D: -; J: TRBJ2-3; V: TRBV5-4; CDR3: CASSGQRRTQYF; DNA: TGTGCCAGCAGCGGACAGCGCCGAACGCAGTATTTT
size: -; D: -; J: TRBJ2-1; V: TRBV2; CDR3: CASSGLDNEQFF; DNA: TGTGCCAGCAGTGGGCTAGACAATGAGCAGTTCTTC
size: -; D: TRBD1; J: TRBJ1-2; V: TRBV23-1; CDR3: CASSQRDRSSYGYTF; DNA: TGCGCCAGCAGTCAACGGGACAGATCAAGCTATGGCTACACCTTC
size: -; D: -; J: TRBJ1-2; V: TRBV28; CDR3: CASSSNLYGYTF; DNA: TGTGCCAGCAGTTCCAACCTCTATGGCTACACCTTC
size: once; D: -; J: TRBJ1-1; V: TRBV19; CDR3: CASSVGSGNTEAFF; DNA: TGTGCCAGTAGTGTGGGGTCCGGGAACACTGAAGCTTTCTTT
size: -; D: -; J: TRBJ2-1; V: TRBV7-2; CDR3: CASSPGYSNEQFF; DNA: TGTGCCAGCAGCCCCGGGTATTCTAATGAGCAGTTCTTC
size: few; D: -; J: TRBJ1-1; V: TRBV11-2; CDR3: CASSSQGNTEAFF; DNA: TGTGCCAGCAGCTCGCAGGGAAACACTGAAGCTTTCTTT
size: -; D: -; J: TRBJ2-3; V: TRBV28; CDR3: CASSPYRVSDTQYF; DNA: TGTGCCAGCAGTCCGTATAGGGTCTCAGATACGCAGTATTTT
size: -; D: TRBD2; J: TRBJ2-3; V: TRBV5-1; CDR3: CASSLFTGGTTDTQYF; DNA: TGCGCCAGCAGCTTGTTTACGGGAGGGACCACAGATACGCAGTATTTT
size: -; D: -; J: TRBJ1-4; V: TRBV6-6; CDR3: CASSYASNEKLFF; DNA: TGTGCCAGCAGTTACGCAAGTAATGAAAAACTGTTTTTT
size: -; D: -; J: TRBJ1-1; V: TRBV18; CDR3: CASSPLDTFGTEAFF; DNA: TGTGCCAGCTCACCACTCGATACTTTCGGCACTGAAGCTTTCTTT
size: -; D: -; J: TRBJ1-1; V: TRBV29-1; CDR3: CSVGLAGGENTEAFF; DNA: TGCAGCGTGGGGTTAGCAGGAGGGGAGAACACTGAAGCTTTCTTT
size: -; D: TRBD2; J: TRBJ2-7; V: TRBV2; CDR3: CASSVLAGGVEQYF; DNA: TGTGCCAGCAGTGTGCTAGCGGGAGGAGTCGAGCAGTACTTC
size: -; D: TRBD1; J: TRBJ2-2; V: TRBV4-2; CDR3: CASSQSGGQGVRYYTGELFF; DNA: TGTGCCAGCAGCCAATCCGGCGGCCAGGGGGTTCGTTACTACACCGGGGAGCTGTTTTTT
size: many; D: -; J: TRBJ2-2; V: TRBV13; CDR3: CASSLAGFTGELFF; DNA: TGTGCCAGCAGCTTAGCGGGTTTCACCGGGGAGCTGTTTTTT
size: once; D: -; J: TRBJ1-1; V: TRBV28; CDR3: CASTTNGGLNTEAFF; DNA: TGTGCCAGCACTACAAACGGGGGACTGAACACTGAAGCTTTCTTT
size: once; D: -; J: TRBJ2-7; V: TRBV7-3; CDR3: CASSLEAGQSYEQYF; DNA: TGTGCCAGCAGCTTAGAAGCAGGACAGTCCTACGAGCAGTACTTC
size: -; D: TRBD2; J: TRBJ2-7; V: TRBV27; CDR3: CATGTGTSGHDGSYEQYF; DNA: TGTGCCACTGGAACCGGGACTAGCGGCCACGATGGCTCCTACGAGCAGTACTTC